The 29 T cell receptor beta chains presented below share a single source sample, sequenced in a study of T cell responses to AZD1222 COVID-19 vaccine. Data came from immunoSEQ multiplex PCR; TCRdb stores just in-frame clones and leaves some out. The data show about 96,000 clones, under 95% seen once. Sequenced material: peripheral blood, taken on day 0 of MenACWY control vaccination. The receptors shown here come from an adult in good health.

The chain has TRBV11-2 and TRBJ1-5; weak D call: TRBD1 (5 bases). This CDR3 spans 14 amino acids. The ends were cut back, 5 bases at V and 3 bases at J, with 11 bases in the middle. Germline CDR1 and CDR2: SGHAT and FQNNGV. The CDR3 nucleotides are TGTGCCAGCAGCCCGCCGGGGGACAATCAGCCCCAGCATTTT. It is translated as CASSPPGDNQPQHF.

The chain is built from TRBV5-4 and TRBJ2-3; D tentatively fits TRBD1 or TRBD2 (6 bases each). Trimming left V 0 bases short and J 5 bases short, with 13 bases between. The CDR3 is made up of 15 amino acids. In germline, CDR1 is SGHNT, CDR2 YYREEE (reference sequence). The CDR3 DNA is TGTGCCAGCAGCTTGGCAACGGGGGCAAGAGATACGCAGTATTTT. This translates into CASSLATGARDTQYF.

CDR3 residues: CASSYGGGAELFF. In DNA, the CDR3 is TGTGCCAGCAGTTATGGTGGGGGCGCAGAACTGTTTTTT. The chain recombines TRBV6-6 with TRBJ1-4; TRBD1 is a possible D gene (6 bases). The CDR3 length is 13 residues. V was cut by 3 bases and J by 12 bases, with 14 bases left in between. Germline values: CDR1 MNHNY, CDR2 SVGAGI (reference sequence).

This clone was seen a handful of times. The CDR3 loop reads CASSFLAGVSEQYF. CDR3 coding DNA: TGTGCCAGCAGTTTTCTAGCGGGAGTAAGCGAGCAGTACTTC. The J gene is TRBJ2-7, the V gene TRBV28; 10 positions agree with TRBD2. V trimming: 3 bases; J trimming: 6 bases; junction bases outside the gene matches: 5. Germline values: CDR1 MDHEN, CDR2 SYDVKM. This CDR3 spans 14 amino acids.

Only one count was recorded for this clone. This chain links TRBV28 with TRBJ2-5, with 9 bases aligning to TRBD2. Trimming took 2 bases from V and 6 from J; bases not matched to a gene: 7. This CDR3 spans 15 amino acids. The V gene's germline CDR1 is MDHEN and CDR2 SYDVKM. CDR3 loop: CASSLSSSGKKTQYF. The CDR3 bases are TGTGCCAGCAGTTTAAGCTCTAGCGGGAAAAAGACCCAGTACTTC.

CDR3 DNA sequence: TGTGCCAGCAGCCGACTAGCGGTGCTCTACGAGCAGTACTTC. Amino acids: CASSRLAVLYEQYF. The J gene is TRBJ2-7, the V gene TRBV28; 9 positions match TRBD2. There are 14 residues in the CDR3. V shed 6 bases and J 3 bases; nucleotides not matched to a gene: 6. Per the germline V gene, CDR1 is MDHEN and CDR2 is SYDVKM.

The chain is built from TRBV19 and TRBJ1-5, with 9 nucleotides matching TRBD1. This CDR3 comprises 15 residues. CDR1 and CDR2 from the germline V gene are LNHDA and SQIVND (reference sequence). V was pared by 5 bases and J by 5 bases, with 7 bases of the junction left unmatched. CDR3 sequence: CASSADTGGYQPQHF. DNA for the CDR3: TGTGCCAGTAGTGCCGATACAGGGGGCTATCAGCCCCAGCATTTT.

The rearrangement joins TRBV14 to TRBJ1-1; D might be TRBD1 (6 bases). This CDR3 region has 13 residues. Between the trimmed V and J ends, which lost 0 bases and 10 bases, there was a span of 12 bases. The germline V gene encodes CDR1 SGHDN and CDR2 FVKESK. The CDR3 nucleotides are TGTGCCAGCAGCCAAGATGCGCAGGGGTCAGCTTTCTTT. It is translated as CASSQDAQGSAFF.

This chain joins TRBV7-8 and TRBJ2-7; TRBD2 matches at 10 bases. V was clipped by 5 bases and J by 1 base; unmatched bases: 2. Per germline, CDR1 SGHVS and CDR2 FQNEAQ. The CDR3 is 14 amino acids. CDR3 amino acids: CASSRTSGSYEQYF. CDR3 nucleotides: TGTGCCAGCAGCCGGACTAGCGGATCCTACGAGCAGTACTTC.

V usage is TRBV7-9 and J usage is TRBJ2-4; 7 nucleotides match TRBD1. Germline-derived CDR1 and CDR2 are SEHNR and FQNEAQ (reference sequence). V lost 3 bases to trimming and J lost 9 bases; unmatched junction nucleotides: 8. The length of the CDR3 is 14 residues. The CDR3, as DNA: TGTGCCAGCAGCTTCCCCGGGACAGAGGGCATTCAGTACTTC. Translation gives CASSFPGTEGIQYF.

This clone was detected once. The CDR3 here is CASRTDKSSYNEQFF. CDR3 bases: TGTGCCAGCAGGACAGACAAGAGCTCCTACAATGAGCAGTTCTTC. The chain employs TRBV6-5 and TRBJ2-1, with D tentatively TRBD1 (5 bases). In germline, CDR1 is MNHEY, CDR2 SVGAGI. V lost 6 bases, J lost 0 bases, and 12 bases lay in between. The CDR3 runs to 15 residues.

In this sample, this clone turned up a few times. V gene TRBV10-3 combines with J gene TRBJ1-6, with 7 bases aligning to TRBD1. CDR3 length equals 17 residues. Trimming removed 2 bases from V and 7 bases from J; junction bases left unmatched: 11. CDR1 is ENHRY, CDR2 SYGVKD, per germline. The DNA for the CDR3 is TGTGCCATCAGTGAGCCCTTTCCCGGGACAGAGAATTCACCCCTCCACTTT. This gives the protein CAISEPFPGTENSPLHF.

This clone showed up just a few times. V is TRBV29-1 and J is TRBJ2-7; TRBD1 matches 8 bases. Germline loops: CDR1 SQVTM, CDR2 ANQGSEA. The CDR3 has 15 amino acids. The trim removed 6 bases at V and 4 bases at J, leaving 14 bases unmatched. DNA of the CDR3: TGCAGCGTGCCCAAATCGACAGGGGAAGGGTACGAGCAGTACTTC. Translating it yields CSVPKSTGEGYEQYF.

This chain connects TRBV7-9 to TRBJ1-4; TRBD1 agrees at 9 bases. Losses at the gene ends were 1 base for V and 7 bases for J; bases not matched to a gene: 4. Germline V gives CDR1 SEHNR, CDR2 FQNEAQ (reference sequence). This CDR3 spans 15 amino acids. Here the CDR3 DNA reads TGTGCCAGCAGCTTAGGGACAGGGGTGGTTGAAAAACTGTTTTTT. Its translation: CASSLGTGVVEKLFF.

The chain has TRBV6-5 and TRBJ2-7; possibly TRBD1 for D (6 bases). Germline-derived CDR1 and CDR2 are MNHEY and SVGAGI. With 7 bases removed from V and 4 bases from J, the gap between germline ends came to 17 bases. The CDR3 spans 14 residues. The CDR3 loop reads CASMGAPPSYEQYF. DNA of the CDR3: TGTGCCAGCATGGGGGCGCCCCCCTCATACGAGCAGTACTTC.

This chain uses TRBV11-3 with TRBJ2-7; TRBD1 agrees at 8 bases. The CDR3 length is 14 residues. Trimming cost V 2 bases and J 3 bases; bases outside gene matches: 3. CDR1 is SGHNT and CDR2 is YENEEA in the germline V gene. Here the CDR3 DNA reads TGTGCCAGCAGCTTAAGACAGGGGAGCTACGAGCAGTACTTC. Protein sequence: CASSLRQGSYEQYF.

This chain links TRBV7-9 with TRBJ1-2; D is unclear. The germline gives CDR1 SEHNR, CDR2 FQNEAQ (reference sequence). With 0 bases removed from V and 7 bases from J, the gap between germline ends came to 9 bases. This CDR3 has 13 residues. CDR3 DNA sequence: TGTGCCAGCAGCTTAGCGAGGCATTCTGGCTACACCTTC. It encodes CASSLARHSGYTF.

V and J are TRBV19 and TRBJ1-4; D ambiguous. The length of the CDR3 is 14 residues. Trimming stripped 6 bases from V and 7 bases from J, with 15 bases between. Germline V CDR1 and CDR2: LNHDA, SQIVND (reference sequence). Here the CDR3 DNA reads TGTGCCAGTAGGATCGACAATGCGGGTGAAAAACTGTTTTTT. This sequence encodes CASRIDNAGEKLFF.

V gene TRBV7-8 combines with J gene TRBJ1-4; D perhaps matches TRBD1 (5 bases). Trimming took off 2 bases at V and 8 bases at J, with 9 bases between the two ends. Germline V CDR1 and CDR2: SGHVS, FQNEAQ. The CDR3 extends over 13 amino acids. Here the CDR3 DNA reads TGTGCCAGCAGCTTATGGGGACGCGAAAAACTGTTTTTT. Translated, it gives CASSLWGREKLFF.

This sequence joins TRBV5-1 and TRBJ1-2; 8 bases agree with TRBD1. From germline, CDR1 is SGHRS and CDR2 YFSETQ. V lost 4 bases and J lost 7; bases outside the gene matches: 9. CDR3 size: 14 residues. In DNA form, the CDR3 reads TGCGCCAGCAGCGTCGACAGGGGTACAGGTGGCTACACCTTC. This translates into CASSVDRGTGGYTF.

This chain joins TRBV6-1 and TRBJ2-7, with no clear D. This CDR3 comprises 11 residues. Trimming shortened V by 2 bases and J by 4 bases, and 3 bases separated the two germline ends. Germline values: CDR1 MNHNS, CDR2 SASEGT. The CDR3 nucleotides read TGTGCCAGCAGTGAACTGTACGAGCAGTACTTC. This gives the protein CASSELYEQYF.

This clone was observed a single time. The chain carries TRBV6-4 and TRBJ2-1, with 8 bases identical to TRBD1. The germline CDR1 and CDR2 sequences are MRHNA and SNTAGT. The ends lost 0 bases at V and 8 bases at J; junction bases unmatched: 3. CDR3 length equals 14 residues. This chain's CDR3 is CASSDSQGAHEQFF. The CDR3 DNA reads as TGTGCCAGCAGTGACTCCCAGGGGGCCCATGAGCAGTTCTTC.

This chain connects TRBV5-5 to TRBJ2-5; 9 bases match TRBD1. Germline V CDR1 and CDR2: SGHKS, YYEKEE (reference sequence). V trimming: 4 bases; J trimming: 5 bases; junction bases outside the gene matches: 3. The length of the CDR3 is 13 residues. CDR3 region: CASSRTGAETQYF. The CDR3 DNA sequence: TGTGCCAGCAGCCGGACAGGGGCGGAGACCCAGTACTTC.

This chain joins TRBV24-1 and TRBJ2-7, with a weak D call TRBD1 (5 bases). V gave up 9 bases and J gave up 5 bases, with 10 bases separating them. The germline V gene has CDR1 KGHDR and CDR2 SFDVKD. The CDR3 covers 11 residues. In DNA form, the CDR3 reads TGTGCCACCTCGGACACAAACGAGCAGTACTTC. Its translation is CATSDTNEQYF.

The rearrangement joins TRBV3-1 (or the pseudogene TRBV3-2) to TRBJ2-5, with D possibly matching TRBD1 (5 bases). CDR3 size: 15 residues. Trimming left V 1 base short and J 5 bases short, with 14 bases between. Looked up from germline, CDR1 is LGHDT and CDR2 is YNNKEL (reference sequence). The CDR3, as DNA: TGTGCCAGCAGCCAAGTAGGTGGGGCACGCGAGACCCAGTACTTC. As protein: CASSQVGGARETQYF.

This chain links TRBV18 with TRBJ2-7; D tentatively reads TRBD1 or TRBD2 (6 bases each). Between the trimmed V and J ends, which lost 3 bases and 3 bases, there was a span of 18 bases. The CDR3 is 16 amino acids. Germline CDR1 is KGHSH and CDR2 is LQKENI. CDR3 in DNA: TGTGCCAGCTCACCTACCCGGGGGCAGGGTATCTACGAGCAGTACTTC. Translation gives CASSPTRGQGIYEQYF.

Comment on this clone: Other nucleotide sequences in the sample specify the same CDR3. The gene calls are TRBV29-1 and TRBJ2-7, with 11 bases matching TRBD1. Germline CDR1 and CDR2: SQVTM and ANQGSEA. This CDR3 comprises 13 residues. The ends lost 6 bases at V and 2 bases at J; junction bases unmatched: 3. CDR3 amino acids: CSVRTGGTYEQYF. The CDR3 DNA is TGCAGCGTGCGGACAGGGGGCACCTACGAGCAGTACTTC.

The V call is TRBV5-1, the J call TRBJ1-5; D call uncertain. CDR3 length: 15 amino acids. From germline, CDR1 is SGHRS and CDR2 YFSETQ. Trimming shortened V by 2 bases and J by 7 bases, and 16 bases separated the two germline ends. DNA of the CDR3: TGCGCCAGCAGCTTAAGTCCTTCGTCGTCCCAGCCCCAGCATTTT. This gives the protein CASSLSPSSSQPQHF. The complete variable domain, with remaining parts taken from reference TRBV5-1 and TRBJ1-5, reads KAGVTQTPRYLIKTRGQQVTLSCSPISGHRSVSWYQQTPGQGLQFLFEYFSETQRNKGNFPGRFSGRQFSNSRSEMNVSTLELGDSALYLCASSLSPSSSQPQHFGDGTRLSIL.

The V and J genes are TRBV5-6 and TRBJ2-1; 10 bases are a match to TRBD1. Germline loops: CDR1 SGHDT, CDR2 YYEEEE. Losses at the gene ends were 4 bases for V and 10 bases for J; bases not matched to a gene: 14. This CDR3 contains 16 residues. The DNA of the CDR3 is TGTGCCAGCAGCAGGCGAGTCCGGGACAGGGGTGGGGAGCAGTTCTTC. This gives the protein CASSRRVRDRGGEQFF.